A single sample gave rise to the 5 T cell receptor beta chains below, sequenced in a study of shared clonotypes between healthy human individuals. TCRdb's table, derived via immunoSEQ multiplex PCR, lists solely in-frame clones and lacks some. The sample consists of around 370,000 clones, roughly 96% of them appearing once. Sequenced material: memory CD8+ T cells sorted from blood. Regarding subset: CD45RO+ cells pooled with CCR7-negative TemRA cells. Every receptor here comes from a man aged 25-40 years in good health.

V usage is TRBV27 and J usage is TRBJ2-7, with D tentatively TRBD1 (5 bases). The CDR3 loop spans 11 amino acids. V was clipped by 6 bases and J by 5 bases, with 8 bases between them. CDR1 and CDR2 (germline): MNHEY, SMNVEV (reference sequence). The CDR3 sequence is CASRGVHEQYF. In nucleotides, the CDR3 is TGTGCCAGCAGAGGGGTCCACGAGCAGTACTTC.

V usage is TRBV28 and J usage is TRBJ1-4; D not resolved. Trimming took off 3 bases at V and 8 bases at J, with 13 bases between the two ends. Germline-derived CDR1 and CDR2 are MDHEN and SYDVKM. This CDR3 is built from 14 residues. This chain's CDR3 is CASSFIGDSEKLFF. CDR3 DNA sequence: TGTGCCAGCAGTTTTATTGGAGACTCAGAAAAACTGTTTTTT. The full variable domain, completed using reference TRBV28 and TRBJ1-4, is DVKVTQSSRYLVKRTGEKVFLECVQDMDHENMFWYRQDPGLGLRLIYFSYDVKMKEKGDIPEGYSVSREKKERFSLILESASTNQTSMYLCASSFIGDSEKLFFGSGTQLSVL.

The chain joins TRBV19 to TRBJ2-7; 10 bases agree with TRBD2. This CDR3 contains 16 residues. V lost 5 bases to trimming and J lost 4 bases; unmatched junction nucleotides: 11. Looked up from germline, CDR1 is LNHDA and CDR2 is SQIVND (reference sequence). CDR3 nucleotides: TGTGCCAGTAGTGATGAACGGGGAGCGGGAGGGTACGAGCAGTACTTC. Translation gives CASSDERGAGGYEQYF.

The rearrangement joins TRBV5-5 to TRBJ1-2; a possible D gene is TRBD1 (5 bases). V was pared by 0 bases and J by 4 bases, with 10 bases between. This CDR3 comprises 14 residues. Germline V CDR1 and CDR2: SGHKS, YYEKEE (reference sequence). As DNA, the CDR3 is TGTGCCAGCAGCTTGGGGCAGGGCCTCTATGGCTACACCTTC. Translating it yields CASSLGQGLYGYTF.

The V gene is TRBV6-5, the J gene TRBJ2-7, with 7 bases that match TRBD1. V was clipped by 0 bases and J by 2 bases; unmatched bases: 1. The CDR3 length is 14 residues. Germline lookup yields CDR1 MNHEY and CDR2 SVGAGI. Here the CDR3 DNA reads TGTGCCAGCAGTTACTCGCAGGGGGCCTACGAGCAGTACTTC. It yields the protein CASSYSQGAYEQYF.